The clone carrying this TCR beta chain has just a few counts. An end of the junction differs from the germline gene, which may be a read error. Germline CDR1 LNHDA, CDR2 SQIVND (reference sequence). The CDR3 is 15 residues long. The sample originates from a study of T cells in Graves' hyperthyroidism and ophthalmopathy. Individuals with ophthalmopathy presented a Clinical Activity Score of at least 3, a NOSPECS grade of at least 4 and a duration under 3 months. The TCR beta CDR3 regions underwent amplification using RNA transcripts as the source. The primer set for the first-round RT-PCR of the TCR CDR3 was HTBI. MiXCR, applied by TCRdb to the multiplex PCR reads, yields one record per CDR3 protein. This table holds about 640,000 distinct CDR3 sequences, around 15% found once.

This TCR came from a woman aged 45-59 years with Graves' ophthalmopathy. The V gene is TRBV19, the J gene TRBJ2-7; D perhaps matches TRBD1 (6 bases). Specimen: blood. The chain's CDR3 is CAGSIWGRGKDEQYF. The CDR3 DNA follows: TGTGCCGGTAGTATTTGGGGGCGCGGCAAGGACGAGCAGTACTTC.